This T cell receptor (beta chain) was sequenced for a study of T cell changes during pregnancy in multiple sclerosis. This CDR3 has 14 amino acids. CDR1 is MNHNS, CDR2 SASEGT, per germline. V shed 7 bases and J 7 bases; nucleotides not matched to a gene: 10. Sequencing was performed with immunoSEQ multiplex PCR; in TCRdb, only in-frame clones are kept and a portion is missing. Of roughly 72,000 clones listed, around 94% are singletons. The rearrangement joins TRBV6-1 to TRBJ2-1; 7 positions agree with TRBD1. The sequencing here drew on CD4+ T cells from peripheral blood mononuclear cells, taken before pregnancy. This TCR was sampled from a female donor with multiple sclerosis, enrolled in a pregnancy study. CDR3 amino acids: CASNTLQGWNEQFF. CDR3 nucleotide sequence: TGTGCCAGCAACACCCTACAGGGGTGGAATGAGCAGTTCTTC.